This T cell receptor beta chain was sequenced for a study of Ad26.COV2.S vaccination and SARS-CoV-2 variants. Turning to the study itself: Once or twice, 56 days apart, Ad26.COV2.S was delivered intramuscularly. Study-wide results and limits: It was vaccine recipients, not placebo recipients, who had the higher spike-specific TCR breadth.

The CDR3 consists of 15 residues. Trimming took 2 bases from V and 1 from J; bases not matched to a gene: 2. In germline, CDR1 is SGHRS, CDR2 YFSETQ. The treatment is: roughly 19 received Ad26.COV2.S at low or high dose, single or two shots; about 5 received placebo; per-sample allocation not given. Collection of the samples took place on day 63 after the first injection of vaccine or placebo. On this clone: Its antigen is unknown.

Libraries were prepared by immunoSEQ multiplex PCR; TCRdb keeps only in-frame clonotypes and omits some of them. The sample yields about half a million clones, about 89% seen once. The sequences come from peripheral blood, collected in a trial of Ad26.COV2.S vaccine versus placebo. This chain uses TRBV5-1 with TRBJ2-2; 7 nucleotides line up with TRBD2. The clonotype was recovered from a person aged 18-65 years who received the Ad26.COV2.S COVID-19 vaccine or a placebo. DNA of the CDR3: TGCGCCAGCAGCTTTGCGGGGGAGAACACCGGGGAGCTGTTTTTT. This sequence encodes CASSFAGENTGELFF.